This is a list of T cell receptor beta chains from one sample in a study of T-cell reconstitution after alpha-beta-depleted transplantation in children. A single record per CDR3 protein comes from TCRdb applying MiXCR to the PCR reads. Here the sample spans some 460,000 distinct CDR3 sequences, roughly 16% being singletons. The source material was PBMCs, mostly from graft donor cells, sampled 360 days after TCRalphabeta/CD19-depleted stem cell transplant. The receptors derive from a boy in the first two years of life who had a stem cell transplant for Wiskott-Aldrich syndrome, so the T cells may come from the graft donor. The CDR3 runs from the conserved cysteine through the conserved F or W. Fields, in order: J gene, V gene, CDR3 protein.

TRBJ2-7 TRBV27 CASSWTGKGEQYF
TRBJ2-7 TRBV7-9 CASTPGRAVSYEQYF
TRBJ2-1 TRBV2 CASSLSLAGKGGEQFF
TRBJ2-7 TRBV28 CASSPWISLYEQYF
TRBJ2-4 TRBV5-1 CASSLETSGGLAKNIQYF
TRBJ2-7 TRBV7-2 CASSRGLAGWYEQYF
TRBJ1-1 TRBV5-1 CASSFGPAETEAFF
TRBJ2-7 TRBV12-5 CASGSTGQGAPNEQYF
TRBJ2-7 TRBV7-9 CASSLGIYYGQYF
TRBJ1-4 TRBV15 CATKDRVGEKLFF
TRBJ1-1 TRBV5-1 CASSPQGVAEAFF
TRBJ2-3 TRBV5-2 CAMGPGPQSYGTDTQYF
TRBJ2-3 TRBV10-3 CAIGLAGVDTQYF
TRBJ2-2 TRBV9 CASSVVGTGELFF
TRBJ2-7 TRBV5-1 CASSLDLAVLYEQYF
TRBJ2-7 TRBV10-3 CAIRQGAGATYEQYF
TRBJ2-3 TRBV24-1 CATSDPRGTDTQYF